This is a list of T cell receptor beta chains from one sample in a study of blood T cell repertoires in COVID-19. Sequenced by immunoSEQ multiplex PCR; TCRdb stores in-frame clones only, minus some. The sample records some 120,000 clones, over 80% being singletons. The sample taken for sequencing was peripheral blood. The receptors come from a man aged 55 to 70 with acute or convalescent COVID-19. Each CDR3 is given without its conserved first and last residue. Each record gives: J gene, CDR3 length, V gene, CDR3 protein.

J gene: TRBJ1-3; CDR3 length: 13; V gene: TRBV5-4; CDR3 protein: ASSSRTSSGNTIY
J gene: TRBJ1-5; CDR3 length: 9; V gene: TRBV20-1; CDR3 protein: SAAGNQPQH
J gene: TRBJ2-7; CDR3 length: 10; V gene: TRBV30; CDR3 protein: AWRQGVLEQY
J gene: TRBJ1-5; CDR3 length: 10; V gene: TRBV21-1; CDR3 protein: ASRVSNQPQH
J gene: TRBJ2-7; CDR3 length: 14; V gene: TRBV6-1; CDR3 protein: ASSEAGGYGNYEQY
J gene: TRBJ1-5; CDR3 length: 12; V gene: TRBV11-2; CDR3 protein: ASSLGGGERPQH
J gene: TRBJ1-3; CDR3 length: 11; V gene: TRBV19; CDR3 protein: ATKGQGRNTIY
J gene: TRBJ1-2; CDR3 length: 11; V gene: TRBV18; CDR3 protein: ASSPGGNYGYT
J gene: TRBJ2-3; CDR3 length: 13; V gene: TRBV2; CDR3 protein: ASSFFPDREDTQY
J gene: TRBJ2-5; CDR3 length: 12; V gene: TRBV4-2; CDR3 protein: ASSQDLADGTQY
J gene: TRBJ2-7; CDR3 length: 10; V gene: TRBV24-1; CDR3 protein: ARGGPDYEQY
J gene: TRBJ2-1; CDR3 length: 14; V gene: TRBV11-2; CDR3 protein: ASSPQLAGAYNEQF
J gene: TRBJ2-1; CDR3 length: 9; V gene: TRBV29-1; CDR3 protein: SVSYGEEQF
J gene: TRBJ2-5; CDR3 length: 11; V gene: TRBV2; CDR3 protein: ASLGTGQETQY
J gene: TRBJ2-1; CDR3 length: 9; V gene: TRBV7-9; CDR3 protein: ASSSRDEQF
J gene: TRBJ1-3; CDR3 length: 12; V gene: TRBV28; CDR3 protein: ASSAEVSGNTIY
J gene: TRBJ2-4; CDR3 length: 14; V gene: TRBV5-1; CDR3 protein: ASSLDEWAAKNIQY
J gene: TRBJ2-3; CDR3 length: 10; V gene: TRBV7-6; CDR3 protein: ASSSVQDTQY
J gene: TRBJ2-5; CDR3 length: 13; V gene: TRBV3-1/TRBV3-2; CDR3 protein: ASSLSGSDQETQY
J gene: TRBJ2-3; CDR3 length: 13; V gene: TRBV3-1/TRBV3-2; CDR3 protein: ASSQEAFSTDTQY
J gene: TRBJ1-2; CDR3 length: 13; V gene: TRBV6-2/TRBV6-3; CDR3 protein: ASSSQGALVYGYT
J gene: TRBJ1-2; CDR3 length: 11; V gene: TRBV29-1; CDR3 protein: SVEWTTNYGYT
J gene: TRBJ1-5; CDR3 length: 12; V gene: TRBV27; CDR3 protein: ASLSEDSNQPQH
J gene: TRBJ1-6; CDR3 length: 14; V gene: TRBV3-1/TRBV3-2; CDR3 protein: ASSHRWDRDNSPLH
J gene: TRBJ1-2; CDR3 length: 13; V gene: TRBV28; CDR3 protein: ASSSPGSRDYGYT
J gene: TRBJ1-1; CDR3 length: 10; V gene: TRBV18; CDR3 protein: ASTGMGTEAF
J gene: TRBJ2-3; CDR3 length: 13; V gene: TRBV29-1; CDR3 protein: SANGLAGATDTQY
J gene: TRBJ1-1; CDR3 length: 9; V gene: TRBV28; CDR3 protein: ASRALLEAF
J gene: TRBJ2-7; CDR3 length: 13; V gene: TRBV6-6; CDR3 protein: ASSEHGGRVSEQY
J gene: TRBJ2-5; CDR3 length: 14; V gene: TRBV14; CDR3 protein: ASSQAGLMYQETQY
J gene: TRBJ2-3; CDR3 length: 12; V gene: TRBV5-1; CDR3 protein: ASKRTGHTDTQY
J gene: TRBJ1-2; CDR3 length: 13; V gene: TRBV27; CDR3 protein: ASSTIFGGWYGYT
J gene: TRBJ1-4; CDR3 length: 12; V gene: TRBV7-6; CDR3 protein: ASSVGQGGEKLF
J gene: TRBJ2-1; CDR3 length: 12; V gene: TRBV19; CDR3 protein: ASSIVGGGYEQF
J gene: TRBJ2-6; CDR3 length: 12; V gene: TRBV28; CDR3 protein: ASSAPRGANVLT
J gene: TRBJ2-2; CDR3 length: 15; V gene: TRBV21-1; CDR3 protein: ASSKVEAGTNTGELF